This TCR beta chain is drawn from a study of long-term antiretroviral therapy in people with HIV. Looking at the study overall: Samples collected earliest predate the 2015 immediate-ART recommendation by about a decade.

Specimens retained roughly 0.95-11 million cryopreserved PBMC preceding DNA extraction. immunoSEQ v3.0 was run at survey level. Profiling relied on immunoSEQ multiplex PCR, and the TCRdb table lists in-frame clones only, not all of them. The table records fewer than 45,000 clones, roughly four fifths of them present only once. Whole-study findings and limits: Post-ART, diversity grew, though it stayed under transplant donor control levels.

As regards this clone: What it recognizes is unknown.

The sample was unsorted PBMCs, taken 0.3 years after starting antiretroviral therapy. This TCR derives from a man aged 18 to 35 with HIV.

CDR3 region: CSALSYKRGLRGSYTF. The CDR3 bases are TGCAGCGCGTTGTCCTATAAAAGGGGTCTACGGGGCAGCTACACCTTC. The chain combines TRBV29-1 with TRBJ1-2; tentative D call: TRBD1 (5 bases). Germline loops: CDR1 SQVTM, CDR2 ANQGSEA. This CDR3 contains 16 residues. V was cut by 7 bases and J by 9 bases, with 30 bases left in between.